Listed below are T cell receptor beta chains from one sample, sequenced in a study of T cells in Graves' hyperthyroidism and ophthalmopathy. TCRdb processed the multiplex PCR reads anew with MiXCR; each CDR3 protein has one entry. The repertoire holds about 210,000 distinct CDR3 sequences, roughly 17% seen once, with approximately 50% in the top ten. The sequenced sample was blood. The receptors shown here come from a man aged 50-60 years with Graves' hyperthyroidism. CDR3s include the opening cysteine and the closing phenylalanine or tryptophan. D genes are given only for firm matches. Clone size is given for some rows only: seen once, a few or many times, or a class if the clone is expanded.

>TRBJ1-2|many|TRBD1|TRBV3-1
CASSLRQGYGYTF
TGTGCCAGCAGCCTAAGACAGGGCTATGGCTACACCTTC
>TRBJ2-3|-|TRBD2|TRBV19
CASSISGTSGTDTQYF
TGTGCCAGTAGTATCAGCGGGACTAGTGGCACAGATACGCAGTATTTT
>TRBJ1-1|many|-|TRBV7-2
CASSPGARLNTEAFF
TGTGCCAGCAGCCCAGGGGCAAGGCTGAACACTGAAGCTTTCTTT
>TRBJ1-2|-|TRBD1|TRBV6-5
CASSYPGQGAYGYTF
TGTGCCAGCAGTTACCCGGGACAGGGAGCCTATGGCTACACCTTC
>TRBJ1-2|-|-|TRBV2
CASKTGAYGYTF
TGTGCCAGCAAAACAGGCGCTTATGGCTACACCTTC
>TRBJ2-3|many|TRBD2|TRBV6-6
CASSYSLSSGRTDTQYF
TGTGCCAGCAGTTACTCGCTGTCTAGCGGGAGGACAGATACGCAGTATTTT
>TRBJ2-1|many|TRBD1|TRBV11-3
CASSLSRQGRNEQFF
TGTGCCAGCAGCTTATCCCGACAGGGTAGGAATGAGCAGTTCTTC
>TRBJ2-1|many|-|TRBV2
CAIQDGHYNEQFF
TGTGCCATACAGGACGGACACTACAATGAGCAGTTCTTC
>TRBJ2-5|many|-|TRBV3-1
CASSPRDWGQETQYF
TGTGCCAGCAGCCCACGGGACTGGGGGCAAGAGACCCAGTACTTC
>TRBJ2-3|many|TRBD2|TRBV7-9
CASSLLAGVTDTQYF
TGTGCCAGCAGCCTCCTAGCGGGAGTGACAGATACGCAGTATTTT
>TRBJ1-1|-|-|TRBV12-5
CASGLPYYRAPNTEAFF
TGTGCTAGTGGTTTGCCCTATTACAGGGCGCCGAACACTGAAGCTTTCTTT
>TRBJ1-5|many|-|TRBV2
CASSVGYSDQPQHF
TGTGCCAGCAGTGTGGGGTATTCGGATCAGCCCCAGCATTTT
>TRBJ2-7|many|-|TRBV18
CASSTANQGDEQYF
TGTGCCAGCTCAACCGCAAATCAGGGAGACGAGCAGTACTTC
>TRBJ2-1|-|TRBD2|TRBV28
CASSSTSGAISYNEQFF
TGTGCCAGCAGTTCGACTAGCGGAGCTATCTCCTACAATGAGCAGTTCTTC
>TRBJ2-2|-|-|TRBV7-3
CASSNSLAGGELFF
TGTGCCAGCAGCAACTCACTTGCGGGCGGGGAGCTGTTTTTT
>TRBJ2-1|few|-|TRBV20-1
CSASWPPPIYNEQFF
TGCAGTGCTAGTTGGCCACCTCCGATCTACAATGAGCAGTTCTTC
>TRBJ1-1|many|TRBD1|TRBV7-8
CASSLVGQMGTEAFF
TGTGCCAGCAGCTTAGTGGGACAGATGGGGACTGAAGCTTTCTTT
>TRBJ2-7|many|-|TRBV20-1
CSARRRSSRYEQYF
TGCAGTGCTAGACGACGGTCCTCAAGGTACGAGCAGTACTTC
>TRBJ2-7|many|TRBD2|TRBV6-1
CASRMGLAGRLYGYEQYF
TGTGCCAGCAGAATGGGACTAGCGGGCCGGTTGTATGGCTACGAGCAGTACTTC
>TRBJ1-1|-|-|TRBV19
CASSFLPTVPAAEAFF
TGTGCCAGTAGTTTCCTGCCTACAGTACCAGCGGCTGAAGCTTTCTTT
>TRBJ2-2|few|-|TRBV2
CASSEMRDGELFF
TGTGCCAGCAGTGAAATGCGGGACGGGGAGCTGTTTTTT
>TRBJ2-7|few|-|TRBV6-5
CASSYSPDPGEQYF
TGTGCCAGCAGTTACTCGCCAGACCCCGGCGAGCAGTACTTC
>TRBJ2-3|-|TRBD2|TRBV19
CASGPLPGLATQTQYF
TGTGCCAGTGGCCCCTTACCGGGACTAGCAACCCAGACGCAGTATTTT
>TRBJ2-5|many|-|TRBV2
CASTLDRSQETQYF
TGTGCCAGTACCCTGGACAGATCCCAAGAGACCCAGTACTTC
>TRBJ2-2|-|TRBD1|TRBV5-1
CASSPGTGPTRELFF
TGCGCCAGCAGCCCTGGGACAGGGCCCACGAGGGAGCTGTTTTTT
>TRBJ1-3|-|-|TRBV30
CAWSVGQMRDTIYF
TGTGCCTGGAGTGTAGGGCAGATGAGGGACACCATATATTTT
>TRBJ2-2|many|TRBD2|TRBV12-3/TRBV12-4
CASSLIAGGQVTGELFF
TGTGCCAGCAGTTTAATAGCGGGAGGTCAGGTTACCGGGGAGCTGTTTTTT
>TRBJ2-3|few|TRBD1|TRBV30
CLGQGSTDTQYF
TGCTTAGGACAGGGGAGCACAGATACGCAGTATTTT
>TRBJ2-1|many|TRBD2|TRBV5-1
CASSLGAGEPNEQFF
TGCGCCAGCAGCTTGGGAGCGGGAGAACCAAATGAGCAGTTCTTC
>TRBJ2-1|-|TRBD2|TRBV11-3
CASSPRTSRDEQFF
TGTGCCAGCAGCCCACGGACTAGCAGGGATGAGCAGTTCTTC
>TRBJ2-5|many|-|TRBV7-2
CASSSGASLQETQYF
TGTGCCAGCAGCTCCGGCGCTAGCCTTCAAGAGACCCAGTACTTC
>TRBJ2-5|many|-|TRBV24-1
CATSVSGTQETQYF
TGTGCCACCAGTGTATCCGGGACTCAAGAGACCCAGTACTTC
>TRBJ2-1|few|-|TRBV7-3
CASSRTRLDEQFF
TGTGCCAGCAGCAGAACTAGGCTGGATGAGCAGTTCTTC
>TRBJ2-2|-|TRBD1|TRBV20-1
CSATHLGQGATGTGKLFF
TGCAGTGCTACCCATCTAGGACAGGGGGCGACGGGCACCGGGAAGCTGTTTTTT
>TRBJ2-3|few|TRBD2|TRBV2
CASRGTTNTDTQYF
TGTGCCAGCCGCGGGACTACAAACACAGATACGCAGTATTTT
>TRBJ2-5|many|TRBD1|TRBV6-2/TRBV6-3
CASSAPDRATKETQYF
TGTGCCAGCAGCGCTCCCGACAGGGCCACCAAAGAGACCCAGTACTTC
>TRBJ1-5|-|-|TRBV2
CASNREDNQPQHF
TGTGCCAGCAACCGGGAGGACAATCAGCCCCAGCATTTT
>TRBJ2-2|-|-|TRBV4-3
CASSRLGGDTGELFF
TGCGCCAGCAGCCGGCTCGGGGGCGACACCGGGGAGCTGTTTTTT
>TRBJ2-5|many|TRBD2|TRBV12-3/TRBV12-4
CASSSQLAGETQYF
TGTGCCAGCAGTTCCCAGCTAGCGGGAGAGACCCAGTACTTC
>TRBJ2-1|-|TRBD2|TRBV28
CASSSYRPRSGRAMNEQFF
TGTGCCAGCAGTTCATACCGCCCGAGGAGCGGGAGGGCCATGAATGAGCAGTTCTTC
>TRBJ2-5|many|-|TRBV29-1
CSVGQFVGGETQYF
TGCAGCGTTGGCCAATTTGTTGGGGGAGAGACCCAGTACTTC
>TRBJ2-7|-|-|TRBV28
CASRKGLYYEQYF
TGTGCCAGCAGAAAGGGACTTTATTACGAGCAGTACTTC
>TRBJ2-1|many|-|TRBV18
CASSQGTWEQFF
TGTGCCAGCTCACAAGGGACATGGGAGCAGTTCTTC
>TRBJ1-2|many|-|TRBV2
CASSFNRASYGYTF
TGTGCCAGCAGTTTTAACAGGGCCTCCTATGGCTACACCTTC
>TRBJ2-1|many|TRBD2|TRBV11-2
CASSPTSGRAYNEQFF
TGTGCCAGCAGCCCTACTAGCGGGAGGGCCTACAATGAGCAGTTCTTC
>TRBJ2-5|few|-|TRBV4-2
CASSLTSTEKETQYF
TGTGCCAGCAGCCTGACATCAACAGAGAAAGAGACCCAGTACTTC
>TRBJ2-2|few|TRBD2|TRBV7-9
CTSSSLAGGTGELFF
TGTACCAGCAGCTCATTAGCGGGAGGTACCGGGGAGCTGTTTTTT
>TRBJ2-7|many|-|TRBV12-3/TRBV12-4
CASSFGGTSYEQYF
TGTGCCAGCAGTTTCGGCGGGACCTCCTACGAGCAGTACTTC